A single sample is the source of the 16 T cell receptor beta chains below, sequenced in a study of PD-1 and CTLA-4 blockade in melanoma (dated by TCRdb to the early 2020s). Receptors were amplified or captured by the immunoSEQ multiplex PCR assay. TCRdb stores this immuneACCESS table with in-frame sequences only. Part of the clones is absent; in the studies checked, under half of the shortfall reflects unresolved V genes, and no reason is known for the rest. Within this sample are about 32,000 clones, with 88% of them counted one time only. The ten largest clones represent around 6.7% of the sample. The source was CD8+ T cells from peripheral blood, collected from a patient given anti-PD-1 treatment. The receptors shown here come from a human donor with melanoma.

The rearrangement joins TRBV28 to TRBJ1-2, with TRBD1 as a possible D gene (6 bases). Germline lookup yields CDR1 MDHEN and CDR2 SYDVKM. V dropped 2 bases and J dropped 3 bases, with 7 bases sitting between them. The CDR3 totals 13 residues. Here the CDR3 DNA reads TGTGCCAGCAGTTTAAGACAGGACTATGGCTACACCTTC. Its protein is CASSLRQDYGYTF.

This clone is medium-sized (0.01 to 0.1%) by share. The chain combines TRBV7-2 with TRBJ2-1; 9 nucleotides align to TRBD2. CDR1 SGHTA and CDR2 FQGNSA come from the germline V gene. The V segment lost 3 bases and the J segment 5 bases; nucleotides outside the gene matches: 8. The CDR3 has 16 amino acids. For the CDR3, the DNA is TGTGCCAGCAGCTTCCGGCGGGGGGGCCGAGACAATGAGCAGTTCTTC. Translation gives CASSFRRGGRDNEQFF.

CDR3 DNA sequence: TGTGCCAGCAGTGTCCGGGCCTTAGGAATACAAGAGACCCAGTACTTC. Encoded protein: CASSVRALGIQETQYF. V gene TRBV6-2 or TRBV6-3 combines with J gene TRBJ2-5; D unclear. Germline V gives CDR1 MNHEY, CDR2 SVGEGT. V was shortened by 5 bases and J by 2 bases, with 18 bases between the two germline ends. The CDR3 is made up of 16 amino acids.

The chain combines TRBV7-2 with TRBJ1-6, with unresolved D. The CDR3 covers 11 residues. Germline-derived CDR1 and CDR2 are SGHTA and FQGNSA. The V and J ends lost 5 bases and 7 bases respectively, with 3 bases between them. This CDR3 is CASSRNSPLHF. As DNA, the CDR3 is TGTGCCAGCAGCCGGAATTCACCCCTCCACTTT. Filled out from reference TRBV7-2 and TRBJ1-6, the complete variable domain reads GAGVSQSPSNKVTEKGKDVELRCDPISGHTALYWYRQSLGQGLEFLIYFQGNSAPDKSGLPSDRFSAERTGGSVSTLTIQRTQQEDSAVYLCASSRNSPLHFGNGTRLTVT.

The chain carries TRBV7-9 and TRBJ2-1; 12 nucleotides match TRBD2. V lost 5 bases, J lost 4 bases, and 3 bases stayed unmatched. This CDR3 has 15 residues. From germline, CDR1 is SEHNR and CDR2 FQNEAQ (reference sequence). The CDR3 here is CASSRGLAGYNEQFF. The CDR3, as DNA: TGTGCCAGCAGCCGGGGACTAGCGGGTTACAATGAGCAGTTCTTC.

The gene calls are TRBV27 and TRBJ1-1; D is unclear. Germline CDR1 and CDR2: MNHEY and SMNVEV (reference sequence). V lost 6 bases to trimming and J lost 1 base, with 9 bases between them. The CDR3 is 13 residues long. The CDR3 bases are TGTGCCAGCAGGGAGTTCGGGAACACTGAAGCTTTCTTT. Translated, it gives CASREFGNTEAFF.

The chain couples TRBV5-4 to TRBJ2-3; 9 nucleotides line up with TRBD2. J was trimmed by 5 bases and V by 4 bases; bases with no gene match: 5. The CDR3 length is 14 residues. CDR1 SGHNT and CDR2 YYREEE come from the germline V gene (reference sequence). The CDR3 protein is CASSPLAGRDTQYF. CDR3 nucleotides: TGTGCCAGCAGCCCTCTAGCGGGGAGAGATACGCAGTATTTT.

The chain carries TRBV6-5 and TRBJ1-2; TRBD1 is a possible D gene (5 bases). The germline CDR1 and CDR2 sequences are MNHEY and SVGAGI. The V gene lost 4 bases and the J gene lost 6 bases, with 15 bases spanning the gap. This CDR3 has 14 amino acids. Written as DNA, the CDR3 is TGTGCCAGCAGTTCGACCGGGACCGTGGATGGCTACACCTTC. It yields the protein CASSSTGTVDGYTF.

This clone was seen more than once but under ten times. The CDR3 sequence is CASSPFQVNQPQHF. For the CDR3, the DNA is TGCGCCAGCAGCCCGTTCCAGGTTAATCAGCCCCAGCATTTT. The chain joins TRBV4-1 to TRBJ1-5; D not certain. Trimming removed 4 bases from V and 4 bases from J, with 11 bases in between. The CDR3 runs to 14 residues. Germline loops: CDR1 MGHRA, CDR2 YSYEKL.

V and J are TRBV15 and TRBJ1-4; D gene unclear. The CDR3 runs to 16 residues. Germline CDR1 reads LNHNV; CDR2 reads YYDKDF (reference sequence). Trimming cost V 4 bases and J 0 bases, with 12 bases left between them. CDR3 nucleotides: TGTGCCACCAGCACGGTTCCAACAGCAACTAATGAAAAACTGTTTTTT. This translates into CATSTVPTATNEKLFF.

The chain couples TRBV12-3 or TRBV12-4 to TRBJ1-2; the D gene is possibly TRBD1 (5 bases). Trimming removed 5 bases at V and 4 bases at J, with 11 bases between. CDR3 length: 13 residues. The CDR3 loop is CASSGTTTYGYTF. The CDR3 nucleotides are TGTGCCAGCAGTGGGACGACGACCTATGGCTACACCTTC.

The CDR3 coding sequence is TGTGCCAGCAGTTACCTTACACCGTCACAGGACACTGAAGCTTTCTTT. Translated: CASSYLTPSQDTEAFF. This chain uses TRBV6-5 with TRBJ1-1, with D perhaps matching TRBD1 (5 bases). Trimming left V 2 bases short and J 3 bases short, with 16 bases between. In germline, CDR1 is MNHEY, CDR2 SVGAGI. This CDR3 has 16 residues.

The chain uses TRBV7-6 and TRBJ1-1, with D tentatively TRBD1 (5 bases). Trimming left V 4 bases short and J 5 bases short, with 14 bases between. From germline, CDR1 is SGHVS and CDR2 FNYEAQ. The CDR3 length is 14 residues. CDR3 amino acids: CASSSRVDGTEAFF. CDR3 DNA: TGTGCCAGCAGCTCCAGGGTCGACGGTACTGAAGCTTTCTTT.

The rearrangement uses TRBV29-1 and TRBJ2-3; D uncertain. This CDR3 comprises 15 residues. The V gene lost 2 bases and the J gene lost 6 bases, with 18 bases spanning the gap. The germline gives CDR1 SQVTM, CDR2 ANQGSEA. The CDR3 nucleotides read TGCAGCGTTGAACTCCCCATCCGGGTACGGGATACGCAGTATTTT. This codes for CSVELPIRVRDTQYF.

This clone was picked up a small number of times. CDR3 nucleotides: TGTGCCATCAGTGAGGACCCCATGGAGACCCAGTACTTC. The encoded protein is CAISEDPMETQYF. The rearrangement joins TRBV10-3 to TRBJ2-5; unclear D gene. This CDR3 has 13 residues. The germline CDR1 and CDR2 sequences are ENHRY and SYGVKD. V lost 2 bases and J 5 bases, leaving 9 bases between the germline ends.

The V and J genes are TRBV27 and TRBJ1-1; no clear D gene. Germline CDR1 and CDR2: MNHEY and SMNVEV (reference sequence). Trimming took off 2 bases at V and 0 bases at J, with 13 bases between the two ends. This CDR3 spans 16 amino acids. The CDR3 protein is CASSLVLPVMNTEAFF. CDR3 DNA: TGTGCCAGCAGTTTAGTTCTTCCGGTTATGAACACTGAAGCTTTCTTT.